These T cell receptor beta chains were read from a single sample in a study of shared clonotypes between healthy human individuals. Only in-frame clones appear in the TCRdb table, and some are missing; sequencing was by immunoSEQ multiplex PCR. The repertoire includes 2.5 million or so clones, around nine tenths of them detected once, and more than 0.12% sits in the top ten. The sequencing sample was made of naive CD4+ T cells sorted from blood. These receptors all come from a man between 18 and 29 years old in good health. Each CDR3 is given with its conserved first and last residue. D genes are given only for firm matches.

J gene | D gene | V gene | CDR3 DNA | CDR3 protein
TRBJ2-1 | TRBD2 | TRBV5-5 | TGTGCCAGCAGTCGGGGACTAGCGGGAGTATGGGAGCAGTTCTTC | CASSRGLAGVWEQFF
TRBJ2-7 | . | TRBV5-6 | TGTGCCAGCAGCTTGTACGGGTGGGATGAGCAGTACTTC | CASSLYGWDEQYF
TRBJ2-2 | . | TRBV5-1 | TGCGCCAGCAGAGGGGTCGGGACTCCCACCGGGGAGCTGTTTTTT | CASRGVGTPTGELFF
TRBJ2-3 | . | TRBV7-9 | TGTGCCAGCAGTTTGCGAGGGGAAAGCACAGATACGCAGTATTTT | CASSLRGESTDTQYF
TRBJ2-7 | . | TRBV6-6 | TGTGCCAGCAGTTACATGAAGCGGCACTCCTACGAGCAGTACTTC | CASSYMKRHSYEQYF
TRBJ2-7 | . | TRBV2 | TGTGCCAGCAGTTTGAGGGCCCTGAACTTCTACGAGCAGTACTTC | CASSLRALNFYEQYF
TRBJ2-7 | . | TRBV28 | TGTGCCACGTACCGGGAGCCCGGGAGCGAGCAGTACTTC | CATYREPGSEQYF
TRBJ2-1 | . | TRBV5-1 | TGCGCCAGCAGCTTGCAAGTGGGGAATGAGCAGTTCTTC | CASSLQVGNEQFF
TRBJ2-6 | TRBD2 | TRBV5-1 | TGCGCCAGCAGCTTGGCCGGGGGGTACCTCTCTGGGGCCAACGTCCTGACTTTC | CASSLAGGYLSGANVLTF
TRBJ2-5 | . | TRBV5-4 | TGTGCCAGCAGCCAAGCGGGCCAAGAGACCCAGTACTTC | CASSQAGQETQYF
TRBJ1-5 | TRBD1 | TRBV7-9 | TGTGCCAGCAGCTTAGCGGCGACAGGGACTGAGCCCCAGCATTTT | CASSLAATGTEPQHF
TRBJ2-1 | TRBD2 | TRBV7-2 | TGTGCCAGCAGCCCCGGGACTACCCGGTTGGTGTTCTTC | CASSPGTTRLVFF
TRBJ1-2 | . | TRBV19 | TGTGCCAGTGGGCTGGACGGGGGCCACTATGGCTACACCTTC | CASGLDGGHYGYTF
TRBJ1-4 | . | TRBV5-8 | TGTGCCAGCAGCCCGGACAGCGCCTCGGGACTGTTTTTT | CASSPDSASGLFF
TRBJ2-5 | . | TRBV14 | TGTGCCAGCAGCCAACTCGACTTGAGGCAGACTGAGACCCAGTACTTC | CASSQLDLRQTETQYF
TRBJ1-2 | TRBD1 | TRBV10-3 | TGTGCAAGTTCAGGGGGCCAGGGTGGCTACACCTTC | CASSGGQGGYTF
TRBJ2-1 | TRBD2 | TRBV11-2 | TGTGCCAGCAGCTTACTTTCTAGCGGGGGCGGTGAGCAGTTCTTC | CASSLLSSGGGEQFF
TRBJ1-2 | . | TRBV5-4 | TGTGCCAGCAGCTTACCGACAGCTTCCCAAATTACCAACTATGGCTACACCTTC | CASSLPTASQITNYGYTF
TRBJ1-6 | TRBD1 | TRBV5-4 | TGTGCCAGCAGCCCCTTCCTTGGGGACAGGAATTCACCCCTCCACTTT | CASSPFLGDRNSPLHF
TRBJ2-3 | . | TRBV30 | TGTGCCTGGAGTGTACGCCGGACATTCCCTAGCACAGATACGCAGTATTTT | CAWSVRRTFPSTDTQYF
TRBJ2-7 | TRBD2 | TRBV7-9 | TGTGCCAGCAGCTTTCTAGCGGGGAGCTCCTACGAGCAGTACTTC | CASSFLAGSSYEQYF
TRBJ1-2 | TRBD1 | TRBV2 | TGTGCCAGCACTAGGGACAGTACTAACTATGGCTACACCTTC | CASTRDSTNYGYTF
TRBJ1-6 | . | TRBV6-5 | TGTGCCAGCAGTTACTCGGGCAGGGTGGCTTCACCCCTCCACTTT | CASSYSGRVASPLHF
TRBJ2-5 | . | TRBV5-6 | TGTGCCAGCAGCAGAGGATGGGAGGAGACCCAGTACTTC | CASSRGWEETQYF
TRBJ1-1 | TRBD1 | TRBV5-5 | TGTGCCAGCAGCACGGGACAGGGGAGGGTTGAAGCTTTCTTT | CASSTGQGRVEAFF
TRBJ2-7 | TRBD1 | TRBV19 | TGTGCCAGTAGTAGACAGGGGGCAACCTACGAGCAGTACTTC | CASSRQGATYEQYF
TRBJ2-7 | TRBD2 | TRBV6-1 | TGTGCCACCACTAGGGCGGGAGGACCCTACGAGCAGTACTTC | CATTRAGGPYEQYF